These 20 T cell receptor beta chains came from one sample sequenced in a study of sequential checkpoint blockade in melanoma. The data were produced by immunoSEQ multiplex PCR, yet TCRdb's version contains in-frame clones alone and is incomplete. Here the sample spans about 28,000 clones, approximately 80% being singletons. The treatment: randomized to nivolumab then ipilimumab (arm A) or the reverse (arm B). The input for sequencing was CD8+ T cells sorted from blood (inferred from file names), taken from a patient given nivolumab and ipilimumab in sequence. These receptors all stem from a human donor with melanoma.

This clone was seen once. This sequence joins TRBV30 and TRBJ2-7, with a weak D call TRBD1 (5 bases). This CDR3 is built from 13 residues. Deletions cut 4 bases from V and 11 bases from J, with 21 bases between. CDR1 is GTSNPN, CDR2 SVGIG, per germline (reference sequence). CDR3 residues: CAWNSPYGPDKYF. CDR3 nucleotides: TGTGCCTGGAATTCCCCGTACGGACCGGACAAGTACTTC. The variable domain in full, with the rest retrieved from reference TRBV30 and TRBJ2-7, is SQTIHQWPATLVQPVGSPLSLECTVEGTSNPNLYWYRQAAGRGLQLLFYSVGIGQISSEVPQNLSASRPQDRQFILSSKKLLLSDSGFYLCAWNSPYGPDKYFGPGTRLTVT.

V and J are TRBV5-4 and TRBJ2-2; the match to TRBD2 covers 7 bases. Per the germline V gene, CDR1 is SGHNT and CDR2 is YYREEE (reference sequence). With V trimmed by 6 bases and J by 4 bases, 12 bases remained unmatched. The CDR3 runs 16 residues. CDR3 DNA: TGTGCCAGCACCCCGGGGGGAATTGGGGGCACCGGGGAGCTGTTTTTT. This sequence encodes CASTPGGIGGTGELFF.

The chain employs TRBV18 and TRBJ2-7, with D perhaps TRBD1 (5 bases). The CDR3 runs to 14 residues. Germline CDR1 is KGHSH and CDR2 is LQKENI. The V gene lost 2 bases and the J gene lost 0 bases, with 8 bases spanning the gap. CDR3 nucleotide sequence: TGTGCCAGCTCACCAGACAGTCACTCCTACGAGCAGTACTTC. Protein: CASSPDSHSYEQYF.

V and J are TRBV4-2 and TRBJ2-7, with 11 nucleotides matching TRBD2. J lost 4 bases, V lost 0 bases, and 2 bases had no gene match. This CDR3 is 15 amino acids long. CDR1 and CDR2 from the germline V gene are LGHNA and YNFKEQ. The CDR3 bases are TGTGCCAGCAGCCAAGAATCTAGCGGGGGGTACGAGCAGTACTTC. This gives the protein CASSQESSGGYEQYF.

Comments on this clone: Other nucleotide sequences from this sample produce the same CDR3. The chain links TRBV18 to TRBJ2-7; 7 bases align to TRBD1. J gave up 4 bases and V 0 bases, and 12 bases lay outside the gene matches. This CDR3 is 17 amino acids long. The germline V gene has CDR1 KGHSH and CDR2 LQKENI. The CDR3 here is CASSPPFGQEEFYEQYF. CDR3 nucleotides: TGTGCCAGCTCACCACCCTTCGGACAGGAGGAATTTTACGAGCAGTACTTC.

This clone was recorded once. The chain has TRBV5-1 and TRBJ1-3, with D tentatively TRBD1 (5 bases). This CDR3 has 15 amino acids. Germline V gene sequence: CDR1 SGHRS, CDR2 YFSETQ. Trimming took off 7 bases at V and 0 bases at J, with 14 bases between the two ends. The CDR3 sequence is CASGQQKPSGNTIYF. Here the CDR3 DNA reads TGCGCCAGCGGACAACAGAAGCCCTCTGGAAACACCATATATTTT.

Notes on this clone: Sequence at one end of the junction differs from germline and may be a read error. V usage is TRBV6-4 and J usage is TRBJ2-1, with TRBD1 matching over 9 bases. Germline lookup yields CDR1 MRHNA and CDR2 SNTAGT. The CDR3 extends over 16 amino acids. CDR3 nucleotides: TGTACCAGCAGTGACTCCCGGGACAGGGTAATTGGTGAGCAGTTCTTC. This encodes CTSSDSRDRVIGEQFF.

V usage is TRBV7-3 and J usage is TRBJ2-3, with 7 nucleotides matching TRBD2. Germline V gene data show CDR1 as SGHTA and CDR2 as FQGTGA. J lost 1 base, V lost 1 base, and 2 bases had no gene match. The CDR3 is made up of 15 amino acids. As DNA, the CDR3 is TGTGCCAGCAGCTTAATGGGGGGGGGCACAGATACGCAGTATTTT. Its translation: CASSLMGGGTDTQYF.

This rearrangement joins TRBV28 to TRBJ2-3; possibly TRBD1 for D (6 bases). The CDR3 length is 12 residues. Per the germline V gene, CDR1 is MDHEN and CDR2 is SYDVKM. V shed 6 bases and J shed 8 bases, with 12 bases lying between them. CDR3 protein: CASRPGRGTQYF. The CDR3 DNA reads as TGTGCCAGCAGACCAGGCAGGGGTACGCAGTATTTT.

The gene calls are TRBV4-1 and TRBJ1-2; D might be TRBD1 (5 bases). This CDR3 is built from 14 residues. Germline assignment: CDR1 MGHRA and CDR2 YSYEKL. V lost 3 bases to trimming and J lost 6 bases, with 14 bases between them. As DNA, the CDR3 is TGCGCCAGCAGCCAGGCGACTGGGGCGGATGGCTACACCTTC. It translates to CASSQATGADGYTF.

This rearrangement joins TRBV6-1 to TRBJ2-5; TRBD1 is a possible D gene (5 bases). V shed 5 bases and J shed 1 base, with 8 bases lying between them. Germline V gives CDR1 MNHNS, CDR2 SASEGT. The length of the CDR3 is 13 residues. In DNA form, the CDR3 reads TGTGCCAGCAGTATTGACAGCCAAGAGACCCAGTACTTC. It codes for CASSIDSQETQYF.

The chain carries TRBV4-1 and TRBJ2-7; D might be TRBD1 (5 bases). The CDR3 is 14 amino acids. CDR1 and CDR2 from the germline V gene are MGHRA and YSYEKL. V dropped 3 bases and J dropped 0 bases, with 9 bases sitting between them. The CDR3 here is CASSHTGFSYEQYF. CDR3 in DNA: TGCGCCAGCAGCCACACAGGTTTCTCCTACGAGCAGTACTTC.

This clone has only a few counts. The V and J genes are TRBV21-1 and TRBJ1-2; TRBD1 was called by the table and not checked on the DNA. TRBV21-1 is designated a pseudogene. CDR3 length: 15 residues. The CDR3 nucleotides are TGTGCCAGCAGCAAAAGGAACAGGCTTAAGTATGGCTACACCTTC. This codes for CASSKRNRLKYGYTF.

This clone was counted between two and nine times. The CDR3 sequence is CASSFGSGTSGEFTYEQYF. CDR3 bases: TGTGCCAGCAGCTTTGGCAGCGGGACTAGCGGGGAGTTTACCTACGAGCAGTACTTC. The chain links TRBV11-1 to TRBJ2-7, with 13 bases aligning to TRBD2. Germline V gene sequence: CDR1 SGHAT, CDR2 FQDESV (reference sequence). V lost 3 bases, J lost 2 bases, and 13 bases stayed unmatched. The CDR3 contains 19 residues.

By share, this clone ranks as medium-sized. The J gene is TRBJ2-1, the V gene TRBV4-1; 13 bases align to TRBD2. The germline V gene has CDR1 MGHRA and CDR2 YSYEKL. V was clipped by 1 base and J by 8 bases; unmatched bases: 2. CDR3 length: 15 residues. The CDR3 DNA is TGCGCCAGCAGCCAAGTCACTAGCGGGGGGGATGAGCAGTTCTTC. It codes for CASSQVTSGGDEQFF.

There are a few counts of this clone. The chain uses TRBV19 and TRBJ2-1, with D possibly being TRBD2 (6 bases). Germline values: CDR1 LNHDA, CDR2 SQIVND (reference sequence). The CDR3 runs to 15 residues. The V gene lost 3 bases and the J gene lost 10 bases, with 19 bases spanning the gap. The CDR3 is CASSILTSGDGEQFF. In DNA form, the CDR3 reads TGTGCCAGTAGTATCCTTACGTCGGGGGACGGGGAGCAGTTCTTC.

The CDR3 bases are TGTGCCATCAGTGAGGCGAGCGGGGGGACCTATGGGACCCAGTACTTC. Translating it yields CAISEASGGTYGTQYF. V gene TRBV10-3 combines with J gene TRBJ2-5; TRBD2 matches 9 bases. The CDR3 runs to 16 residues. In germline, CDR1 is ENHRY, CDR2 SYGVKD. V gave up 2 bases and J gave up 7 bases; unmatched junction bases: 11.

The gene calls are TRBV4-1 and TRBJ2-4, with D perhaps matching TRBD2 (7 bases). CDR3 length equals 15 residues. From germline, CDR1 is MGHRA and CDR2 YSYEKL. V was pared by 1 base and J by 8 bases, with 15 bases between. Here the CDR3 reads CASSQGGGGEDIQYF. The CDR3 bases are TGCGCCAGCAGCCAAGGAGGGGGGGGCGAGGACATTCAGTACTTC.

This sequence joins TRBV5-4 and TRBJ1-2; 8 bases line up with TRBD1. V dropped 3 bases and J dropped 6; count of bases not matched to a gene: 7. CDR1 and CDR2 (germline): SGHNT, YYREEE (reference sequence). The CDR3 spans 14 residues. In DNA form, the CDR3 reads TGTGCCAGCAGCTCCAGGGGGCGCGTGGATGGCTACACCTTC. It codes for CASSSRGRVDGYTF.

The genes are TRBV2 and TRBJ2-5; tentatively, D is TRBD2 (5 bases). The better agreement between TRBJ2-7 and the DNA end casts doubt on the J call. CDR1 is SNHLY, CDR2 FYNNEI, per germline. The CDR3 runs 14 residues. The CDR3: CASSWRVSGYEQYF. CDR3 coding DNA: TGTGCCAGCAGCTGGCGGGTCTCAGGCTACGAGCAGTACTTC.